This paragraph covers one TCR beta chain sequence. The V gene's germline CDR1 is LNHDA and CDR2 SQIVND (reference sequence). V lost 5 bases to trimming and J lost 4 bases; unmatched junction nucleotides: 7. The CDR3 spans 14 residues. This record comes from a study of blood T cell repertoires in COVID-19. Study-level information: The samples span acute and convalescent COVID-19 from the United States, Italy and Spain. PBMCs, B-cell-depleted T cells, or T cells were the source of the cDNA or gDNA that made up the material.

In the original analysis: Cell counts per sample came from amplifying reference gene primers. The assay was immunoSEQ multiplex PCR, and TCRdb's table has in-frame clones only and misses some. The D gene and trimming were derived from the DNA, and the V and J assignments and clone size from that table. The sample consists of some 110,000 clones, about nine tenths of them appearing once. The chain couples TRBV19 to TRBJ1-2, with 7 bases lining up with TRBD1. The material sequenced was peripheral blood. The clonotype was recovered from a human donor in a cohort sampled during active COVID-19. CDR3 loop: CASSLRQGLYGYTF. CDR3 sequence (DNA): TGTGCCAGTAGTCTGAGACAGGGACTCTATGGCTACACCTTC.